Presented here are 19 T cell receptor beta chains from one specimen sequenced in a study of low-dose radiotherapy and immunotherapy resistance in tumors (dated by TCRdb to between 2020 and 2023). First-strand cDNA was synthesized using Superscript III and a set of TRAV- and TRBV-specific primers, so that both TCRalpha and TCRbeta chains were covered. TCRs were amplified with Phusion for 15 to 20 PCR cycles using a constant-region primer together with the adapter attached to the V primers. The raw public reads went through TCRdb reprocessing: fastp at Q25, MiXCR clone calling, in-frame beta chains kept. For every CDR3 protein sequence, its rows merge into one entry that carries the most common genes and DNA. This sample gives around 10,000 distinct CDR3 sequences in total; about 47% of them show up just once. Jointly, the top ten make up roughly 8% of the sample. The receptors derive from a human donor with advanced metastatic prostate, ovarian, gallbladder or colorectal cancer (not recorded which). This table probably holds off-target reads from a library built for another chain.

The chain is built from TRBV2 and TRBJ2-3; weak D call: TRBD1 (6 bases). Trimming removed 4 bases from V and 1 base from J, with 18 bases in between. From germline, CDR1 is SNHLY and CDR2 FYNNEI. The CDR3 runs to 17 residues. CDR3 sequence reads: CASSVTGYLLGTDTQYF. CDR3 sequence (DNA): TGTGCCAGCAGTGTTACAGGGTACCTTCTTGGCACAGATACGCAGTATTTT.

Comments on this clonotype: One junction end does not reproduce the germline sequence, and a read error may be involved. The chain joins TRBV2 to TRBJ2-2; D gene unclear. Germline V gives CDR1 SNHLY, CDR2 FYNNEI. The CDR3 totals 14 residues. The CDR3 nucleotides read TGTGCCAGCAGGGAAGGACCTAACACCGGGGAGCTGTTTTTT. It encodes CASREGPNTGELFF. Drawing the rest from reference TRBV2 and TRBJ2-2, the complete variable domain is EPEVTQTPSHQVTQMGQEVILRCVPISNHLYFYWYRQILGQKVEFLVSFYNNEISEKSEIFDDQFSVERPDGSNFTLKIRSTKLEDSAMYFCASREGPNTGELFFGEGSRLTVL.

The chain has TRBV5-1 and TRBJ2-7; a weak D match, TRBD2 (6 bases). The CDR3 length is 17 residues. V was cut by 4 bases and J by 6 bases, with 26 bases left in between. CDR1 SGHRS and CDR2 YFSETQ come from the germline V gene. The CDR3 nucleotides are TGCGCCAGCAGCATTGGGGGAGTGGGCGGGAACTCCGGCGAGCAGTACTTC. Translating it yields CASSIGGVGGNSGEQYF.

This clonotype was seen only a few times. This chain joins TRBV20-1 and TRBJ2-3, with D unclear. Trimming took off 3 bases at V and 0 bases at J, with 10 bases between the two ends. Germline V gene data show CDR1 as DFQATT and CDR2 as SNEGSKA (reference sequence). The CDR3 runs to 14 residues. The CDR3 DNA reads TGCAGTGCTAGCCACGGACCTAGCACAGATACGCAGTATTTT. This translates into CSASHGPSTDTQYF.

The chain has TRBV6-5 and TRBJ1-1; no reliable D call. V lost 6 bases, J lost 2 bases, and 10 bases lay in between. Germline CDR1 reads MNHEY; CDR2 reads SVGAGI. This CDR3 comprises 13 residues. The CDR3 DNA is TGTGCCAGCAGCCCTACAAGAAACACTGAAGCTTTCTTT. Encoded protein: CASSPTRNTEAFF.

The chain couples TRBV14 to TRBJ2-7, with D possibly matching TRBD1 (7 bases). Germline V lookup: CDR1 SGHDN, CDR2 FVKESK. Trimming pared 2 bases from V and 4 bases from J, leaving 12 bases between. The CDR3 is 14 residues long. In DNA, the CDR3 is TGTGCCAGCAGCCAATCGACAGGGAGGTACGAGCAGTACTTC. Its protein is CASSQSTGRYEQYF.

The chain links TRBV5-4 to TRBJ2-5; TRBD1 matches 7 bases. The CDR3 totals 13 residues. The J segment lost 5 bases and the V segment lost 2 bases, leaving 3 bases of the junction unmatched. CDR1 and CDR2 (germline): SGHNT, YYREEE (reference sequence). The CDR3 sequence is CASSFGQVETQYF. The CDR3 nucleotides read TGTGCCAGCAGCTTTGGACAGGTGGAGACCCAGTACTTC.

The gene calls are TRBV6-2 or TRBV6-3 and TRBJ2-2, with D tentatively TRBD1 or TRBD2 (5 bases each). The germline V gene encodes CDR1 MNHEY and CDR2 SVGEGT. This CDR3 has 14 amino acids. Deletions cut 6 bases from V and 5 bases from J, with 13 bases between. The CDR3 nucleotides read TGTGCCAGCAGCCCCAGAGGGGCGACCGGGGAGCTGTTTTTT. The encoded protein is CASSPRGATGELFF.

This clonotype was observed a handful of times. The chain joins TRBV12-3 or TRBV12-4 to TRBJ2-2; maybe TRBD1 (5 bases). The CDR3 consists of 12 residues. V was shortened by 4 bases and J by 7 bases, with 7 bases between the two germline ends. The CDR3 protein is CASSWGRGELFF. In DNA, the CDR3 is TGTGCCAGCAGTTGGGGCCGCGGGGAGCTGTTTTTT.

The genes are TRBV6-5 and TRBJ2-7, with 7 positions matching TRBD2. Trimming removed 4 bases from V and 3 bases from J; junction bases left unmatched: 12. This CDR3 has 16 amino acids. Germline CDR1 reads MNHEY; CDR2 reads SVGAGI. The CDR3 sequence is CASSSPLSGGLYEQYF. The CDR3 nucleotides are TGTGCCAGCAGTTCTCCCCTCTCGGGGGGACTCTACGAGCAGTACTTC.

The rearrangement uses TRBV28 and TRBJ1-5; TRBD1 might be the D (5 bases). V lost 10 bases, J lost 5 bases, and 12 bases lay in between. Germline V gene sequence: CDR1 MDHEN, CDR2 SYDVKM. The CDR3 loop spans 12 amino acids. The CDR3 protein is CATLAGDQPQHF. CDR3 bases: TGTGCCACCCTCGCGGGGGATCAGCCCCAGCATTTT.

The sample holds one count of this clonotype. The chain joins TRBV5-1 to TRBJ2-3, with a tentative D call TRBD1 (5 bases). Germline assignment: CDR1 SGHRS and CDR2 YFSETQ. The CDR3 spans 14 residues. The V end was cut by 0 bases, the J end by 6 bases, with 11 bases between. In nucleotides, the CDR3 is TGCGCCAGCAGCTTGGATGGGGCTAAGGATACGCAGTATTTT. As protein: CASSLDGAKDTQYF.

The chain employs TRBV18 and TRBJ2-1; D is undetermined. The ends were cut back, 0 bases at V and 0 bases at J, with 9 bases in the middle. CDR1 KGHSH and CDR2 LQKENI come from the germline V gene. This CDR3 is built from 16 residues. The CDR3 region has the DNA TGTGCCAGCTCACCACCGACGAGGACCTCCTACAATGAGCAGTTCTTC. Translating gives CASSPPTRTSYNEQFF.

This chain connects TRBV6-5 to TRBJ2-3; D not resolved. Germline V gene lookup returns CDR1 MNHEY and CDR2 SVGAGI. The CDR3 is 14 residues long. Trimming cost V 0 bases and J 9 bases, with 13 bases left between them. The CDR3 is CASSYSTFARTQYF. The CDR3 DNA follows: TGTGCCAGCAGTTACTCGACATTCGCACGGACGCAGTATTTT.

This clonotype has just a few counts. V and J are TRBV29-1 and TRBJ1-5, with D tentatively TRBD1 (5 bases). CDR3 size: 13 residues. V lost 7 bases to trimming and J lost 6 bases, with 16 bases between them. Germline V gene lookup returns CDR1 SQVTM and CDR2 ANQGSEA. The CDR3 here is CSATGSGGQPQHF. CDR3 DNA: TGCAGCGCCACAGGATCGGGGGGTCAGCCCCAGCATTTT.

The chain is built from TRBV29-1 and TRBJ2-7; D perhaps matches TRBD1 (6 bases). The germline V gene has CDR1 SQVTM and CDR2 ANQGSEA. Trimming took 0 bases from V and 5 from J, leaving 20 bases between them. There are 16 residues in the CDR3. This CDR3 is CSVEDLGAGRNNEQYF. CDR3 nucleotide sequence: TGCAGCGTTGAAGATCTGGGGGCTGGTCGGAACAACGAGCAGTACTTC.

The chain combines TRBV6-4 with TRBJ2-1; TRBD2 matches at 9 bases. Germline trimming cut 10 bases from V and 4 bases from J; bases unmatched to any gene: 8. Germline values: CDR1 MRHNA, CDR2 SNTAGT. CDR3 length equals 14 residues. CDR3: CAITGAGGYNEQFF. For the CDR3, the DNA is TGTGCCATTACAGGGGCGGGGGGGTACAATGAGCAGTTCTTC.

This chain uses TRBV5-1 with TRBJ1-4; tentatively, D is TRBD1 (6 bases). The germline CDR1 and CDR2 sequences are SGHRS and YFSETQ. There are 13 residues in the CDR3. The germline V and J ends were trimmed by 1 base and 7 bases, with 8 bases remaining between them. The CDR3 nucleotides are TGCGCCAGCAGCTTGCCAGGGGCTGAAAAACTGTTTTTT. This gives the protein CASSLPGAEKLFF.

CDR3 sequence: CASSIQGSLQETQYF. The CDR3 nucleotides read TGTGCCAGTAGTATCCAGGGGAGCCTCCAAGAGACCCAGTACTTC. V gene TRBV19 combines with J gene TRBJ2-5; possibly TRBD1 for D (6 bases). Between the trimmed V and J ends, which lost 3 bases and 1 base, there was a span of 12 bases. The germline V gene has CDR1 LNHDA and CDR2 SQIVND (reference sequence). The length of the CDR3 is 15 residues.